This TCR beta chain was documented in a study of human T cells and chemical hapten exposure. Via MiXCR, TCRdb re-called the RACE reads, giving one row per CDR3 protein. Of 65,000 to 95,000 distinct CDR3 sequences in the sample, around 11% were seen once. The time point: patch test 1, 2 weeks after DPC sensitization. Noted treatment: therapeutic diphenylcyclopropenone sensitization with weekly scalp DPC. Only a few counts were recorded for this clonotype. V dropped 1 base and J dropped 11 bases, with 21 bases sitting between them. Germline assignment: CDR1 SNHLY and CDR2 FYNNEI. CDR3 length: 16 amino acids.

Sequenced material: whole blood, taken in connection with sensitization to the hapten diphenylcyclopropenone (DPC). The TCR was taken from a woman aged 60-75 years with alopecia areata. Some clones in this sample may be carry-over from other donors' samples. The chain is built from TRBV2 and TRBJ1-3; weak D call: TRBD1 (5 bases). The CDR3 loop is CASSEESVQVGVAIYF. The CDR3 DNA follows: TGTGCCAGCAGTGAAGAATCAGTACAGGTCGGGGTCGCCATATATTTT.